Below are 8 T cell receptor beta chains sequenced from a single sample in a study of identical twins. TCRdb itself ran the 5' RACE reads through MiXCR, one entry per CDR3 protein. The sample records around 370,000 distinct CDR3 sequences, around 9% being singletons. Sequencing used naive T cells sorted from blood. These TCRs come from a woman aged 45 to 65 in good health.

This clonotype was seen a handful of times. V and J are TRBV12-3 or TRBV12-4 and TRBJ1-2, with 9 bases matching TRBD1. J gave up 8 bases and V 2 bases, and 9 bases lay outside the gene matches. This CDR3 is built from 15 residues. The CDR3 protein is CASSLRQQGAGGYTF. CDR3 coding DNA: TGTGCCAGCAGTTTACGCCAACAGGGGGCGGGGGGCTACACCTTC.

In its sample, this clonotype was seen many times. This rearrangement joins TRBV5-1 to TRBJ2-7; 13 bases agree with TRBD2. Germline lookup yields CDR1 SGHRS and CDR2 YFSETQ. The CDR3 length is 15 residues. V dropped 4 bases and J dropped 4; count of bases not matched to a gene: 5. The CDR3: CASSEGLAGVYEQYF. CDR3 coding DNA: TGCGCCAGCAGCGAAGGACTAGCGGGAGTGTACGAGCAGTACTTC.

Comments on this clonotype: The junction differs from germline at one of its ends, possibly a read error. This rearrangement joins TRBV7-9 to TRBJ2-7; possible D gene TRBD2, 6 bases. The CDR3 runs 12 residues. CDR1 SEHNR and CDR2 FQNEAQ come from the germline V gene (reference sequence). The CDR3 is CASSSSARDANF. In DNA form, the CDR3 reads TGTGCCAGCAGCTCCTCCGCGCGGGACGCAAACTTC.

This clonotype was seen more than once but under ten times. The chain combines TRBV11-2 with TRBJ2-2; TRBD2 matches at 9 bases. Trimming took 0 bases from V and 6 from J; bases not matched to a gene: 5. The CDR3 extends over 16 amino acids. The germline CDR1 and CDR2 sequences are SGHAT and FQNNGV. CDR3: CASSLETSGRAGELFF. The DNA for the CDR3 is TGTGCCAGCAGCTTAGAGACTAGCGGACGGGCCGGGGAGCTGTTTTTT.

The rearrangement uses TRBV3-1 and TRBJ2-5; D is possibly TRBD1 or TRBD2 (5 bases each). CDR3 length equals 13 residues. The germline V and J ends were trimmed by 4 bases and 7 bases, with 13 bases remaining between them. Germline lookup yields CDR1 LGHDT and CDR2 YNNKEL (reference sequence). The CDR3 loop is CASSLEGLGTQYF. The DNA of the CDR3 is TGTGCCAGCAGCCTCGAGGGGCTGGGGACCCAGTACTTC.

This clonotype was recorded many times. This chain links TRBV29-1 with TRBJ2-1; 8 bases are shared with TRBD1. CDR1 SQVTM and CDR2 ANQGSEA come from the germline V gene. V dropped 7 bases and J dropped 0; count of bases not matched to a gene: 11. This CDR3 has 16 amino acids. CDR3 in amino acids: CSARKRQGSSYNEQFF. In DNA, the CDR3 is TGCAGCGCCCGAAAACGACAGGGGAGCTCCTACAATGAGCAGTTCTTC.

This clonotype has at least ten counts. The gene calls are TRBV12-3 or TRBV12-4 and TRBJ2-4, with a weak D call TRBD2 (6 bases). Trimming left V 6 bases short and J 3 bases short, with 9 bases between. The CDR3 covers 13 residues. CDR3 bases: TGTGCCAGCAGGGGGGGAGTCAAAAACATTCAGTACTTC. Residues: CASRGGVKNIQYF.

The chain uses TRBV28 and TRBJ1-2, with a possible D match to TRBD1 (5 bases). The CDR3 has 13 residues. V lost 3 bases to trimming and J lost 5 bases, with 10 bases between them. Germline values: CDR1 MDHEN, CDR2 SYDVKM. CDR3 sequence (DNA): TGTGCCAGCAGTTTTTTCAGGGTATATGGCTACACCTTC. This codes for CASSFFRVYGYTF.